This T cell receptor beta chain is drawn from a study of T-cell memory formation after mild COVID-19. MiXCR was run by TCRdb on the 5' RACE reads, yielding one entry per CDR3 protein. Altogether around 130,000 distinct CDR3 sequences are present, roughly 13% being singletons, with the ten largest covering around 27%. Sequenced input: PBMCs or a T cell subset sorted from them (not recorded which). This TCR came from an adult woman who had mild COVID-19 (a few samples of this study predate the infection). Cell type and time point are not known.

For the CDR3, the DNA is TGTGCCAGCAGTTACTCTAGTCGCATGAACACTGAAGCTTTCTTT. It specifies CASSYSSRMNTEAFF. This sequence joins TRBV6-5 and TRBJ1-1; D gene unclear. V dropped 0 bases and J dropped 0 bases, with 8 bases sitting between them. This CDR3 has 15 residues. Germline-derived CDR1 and CDR2 are MNHEY and SVGAGI.